This TCR beta chain is from a study of CD8 T cells in Susac syndrome. The multiple sclerosis control group consisted of treatment-naive patients whose relapsing-remitting disease, which was either stable or active, fulfilled revised McDonald criteria. Purification of the CD8+ and CD4+ T cells relied on negative isolation, and TEMRA cells underwent FACS enrichment. Trimming took 5 bases from V and 3 from J, leaving 14 bases between them. The CDR3 contains 15 residues. About this clonotype: The antigen is not known.

RNA amounts of roughly 0.5 to 1 ug underwent reverse transcription with random hexamers. Coverage of TCR beta CDR3 amplification by immunoSEQ multiplex PCR extended to 54 Vbeta and 13 Jbeta. TCRdb recomputed calls from the immunoSEQ multiplex PCR reads with MiXCR, one row per CDR3 protein. The sample has some 170,000 distinct CDR3 sequences, 94% seen once. General study points: It was acknowledged by the study that relatively few individuals were included in its TCR sequencing and HLA analysis.

This rearrangement joins TRBV12-3 or TRBV12-4 to TRBJ2-1; D might be TRBD2 (6 bases). The sample taken for sequencing was CD4+ T cells from PBMCs. The receptor was derived from a human donor with multiple sclerosis. The CDR3 is CASSISSGNYNEQFF. The CDR3 region has the DNA TGTGCCAGCAGTATAAGTAGCGGAAACTACAATGAGCAGTTCTTC.